The rows below give T cell receptor beta chains drawn from one sample of a study of cytomegalovirus exposure and HLA in healthy donors. The method was immunoSEQ multiplex PCR; TCRdb's version includes in-frame clones alone and lacks a portion of them. The data show some 130,000 clones, with more than 80% seen just once and 1% held by the top ten. Sample: PBMCs. The receptors stem from a man aged 35 to 55 in good health and CMV-seronegative. CDR3s include the opening cysteine and the closing phenylalanine or tryptophan. D genes are given only for firm matches. Some rows mark clone size as missing; the rest say once, few, many or name a class of expanded clone.

v_gene,abundance,d_gene,j_gene,CDR3nt,CDR3aa
TRBV7-2,once,TRBD1,TRBJ2-5,TGTGCCAGCAGTAGGGGGCCGAGGGAGACCCAGTACTTC,CASSRGPRETQYF
TRBV6-5,NA,NA,TRBJ1-6,TGTGCCAGCAGTGAACCGGGAGGGCTCGCACCCCTCCACTTT,CASSEPGGLAPLHF
TRBV13,NA,TRBD1,TRBJ1-2,TGTGCCAGCAGCTATAACAGGGGACTCAACTATGGCTACACCTTC,CASSYNRGLNYGYTF
TRBV5-1,NA,TRBD1,TRBJ2-5,TGCGCCAGCAGTCAGGGGGCTTCGAAAGAGACCCAGTACTTC,CASSQGASKETQYF
TRBV19,NA,TRBD2,TRBJ2-5,TGTGCCAGTAGTATCCAGGGAGGGGAGACCCAGTACTTC,CASSIQGGETQYF
TRBV5-4,few,TRBD1,TRBJ2-1,TGTGCCAGCAGAGGACAGGGGGATTATGAGCAGTTCTTC,CASRGQGDYEQFF
TRBV29-1,few,TRBD1,TRBJ2-7,TGCAGCGGAGGGACAGACCCGTTTGAGCAGTACTTC,CSGGTDPFEQYF
TRBV30,once,NA,TRBJ1-4,TGTGCCTGGAGTGTACCCCGTTTGGGGGGTAAACTGTTTTTT,CAWSVPRLGGKLFF
TRBV5-1,NA,TRBD2,TRBJ2-1,TGCGCCAGCAGCCTGGGACTAGCGGGAGGAGAGCAGTTCTTC,CASSLGLAGGEQFF
TRBV5-1,few,NA,TRBJ2-5,TGCGCCAGCAGGCTAATAGGGGCTCAGTATGAGACCCAGTACTTC,CASRLIGAQYETQYF
TRBV19,NA,NA,TRBJ1-1,TGTGCCAGTAGTGTCGTGCGCGGGACGGTGAACACTGAAGCTTTCTTT,CASSVVRGTVNTEAFF
TRBV14,NA,TRBD2,TRBJ2-1,TGTGCCAGCAGCCTAGTAGCGGGAGGGCCAAAGGATGAGCAGTTCTTC,CASSLVAGGPKDEQFF
TRBV5-1,NA,NA,TRBJ1-5,TGCGCCAGCAGCTCCTTCGGAGGGGATCAGCCCCAGCATTTT,CASSSFGGDQPQHF
TRBV6-1,NA,TRBD1,TRBJ2-1,TGTGCCAGCGGGTTGACAGGGAACAATGAGCAGTTCTTC,CASGLTGNNEQFF
TRBV30,NA,TRBD1,TRBJ1-4,TGTGCCTGGAGTAAGACAGGGAGCGAAAAACTGTTTTTT,CAWSKTGSEKLFF
TRBV19,NA,NA,TRBJ1-1,TGTGCCAGTACCGGACAGAGACTGAACACTGAAGCTTTCTTT,CASTGQRLNTEAFF
TRBV5-1,NA,NA,TRBJ2-7,TGCGCCAGCAGCCCTTCCTCACCCTACTACGAGCAGTACTTC,CASSPSSPYYEQYF
TRBV6-6,NA,TRBD1,TRBJ1-1,TGTGCCAGCAGTTCATTGACAGGGACTGAAGCTTTCTTT,CASSSLTGTEAFF
TRBV20-1,NA,TRBD1,TRBJ2-3,TGCAGTGCTGGGACAGCTAATACGCAGTATTTT,CSAGTANTQYF
TRBV19,few,NA,TRBJ2-7,TGTGCCAGTGGTTACGCCCTCGAGGGCGAGCAGTACTTC,CASGYALEGEQYF
TRBV6-5,NA,TRBD2,TRBJ2-1,TGTGCCAGCAGTTACCATGGACTAGCGGGGGACAATGAGCAGTTCTTC,CASSYHGLAGDNEQFF
TRBV21-1,NA,NA,TRBJ2-5,TGTGCCAGCAGCATACTTCCCTTAGCGGGAGCGGAAGAGACCCAGTACTTC,CASSILPLAGAEETQYF
TRBV4-2,NA,TRBD1,TRBJ2-1,TGTGCCAGCAGCCAAGATCGGGGACAGCGCCAGTTCTTC,CASSQDRGQRQFF
TRBV30,NA,NA,TRBJ2-5,TGTGCCTGGAGTCCCAAGGGAGCCATGATGGAGACCCAGTACTTC,CAWSPKGAMMETQYF
TRBV2,NA,TRBD1,TRBJ1-6,TGTGCCAGCAGTGAGGGGACAGGGGGATCACCCCTCCACTTT,CASSEGTGGSPLHF
TRBV7-9,NA,NA,TRBJ2-7,TGTGCCAGCAGCGTAGTCGGAGCCTACGAGCAGTACTTC,CASSVVGAYEQYF
TRBV14,NA,NA,TRBJ2-1,TGTGCCAGCAGCCAAGATTTCGGCAGGGGAGAAGGTGAGCAGTTCTTC,CASSQDFGRGEGEQFF
TRBV7-9,NA,NA,TRBJ1-2,TGTGCCAGCAGCTCTGGACAGAAATATGGCTACACCTTC,CASSSGQKYGYTF
TRBV4-1,few,TRBD2,TRBJ2-7,TGCGCCAGCAGCCAGTCCGGGACTAGTTCCTACGAGCAGTACTTC,CASSQSGTSSYEQYF
TRBV6-5,few,NA,TRBJ1-1,TGTGCCAGCAGTTCTCAACCGAACTCGGAAGCTTTCTTT,CASSSQPNSEAFF
TRBV28,NA,TRBD1,TRBJ2-7,TGTGCCAGCAGTTCAACGGACAGGGTGACTTCCTACGAGCAGTACTTC,CASSSTDRVTSYEQYF
TRBV5-5,NA,TRBD1,TRBJ2-7,TGTGCCAGCAGCTCACTTCCCGGGACAGACTACGAGCAGTACTTC,CASSSLPGTDYEQYF
TRBV9,NA,TRBD1,TRBJ2-5,TGTGCCAGCAGCGTAGGGGTAGGGGGCAGCGAGACCCAGTACTTC,CASSVGVGGSETQYF
TRBV6-6,NA,TRBD1,TRBJ2-7,TGTGCCAGCAGCCCACGGGACAGCTCCTACGAGCAGTACTTC,CASSPRDSSYEQYF
TRBV7-9,NA,NA,TRBJ2-7,TGTGCCAGCAGCTCGAGCGGCCCCTACGAGCAGTACTTC,CASSSSGPYEQYF
TRBV7-9,NA,NA,TRBJ2-5,TGTGCCAGCCTCAGGGGGGCGGGCCAAGAGACCCAGTACTTC,CASLRGAGQETQYF
TRBV7-3,NA,NA,TRBJ1-1,TGTGCCAGCAGCTCCCAGGGTAGGTCTGAAGCTTTCTTT,CASSSQGRSEAFF
TRBV6-1,few,NA,TRBJ1-2,TGTGCCAGCAGTGAAGACGCGTCAGGGGCCTATGGCTACACCTTC,CASSEDASGAYGYTF
TRBV6-5,NA,NA,TRBJ2-1,TGTGCCAGCAGCCGTAAAAACAGCGGGCAGTTCTTC,CASSRKNSGQFF
TRBV29-1,few,NA,TRBJ1-1,TGCAGCGTTGAAGTCTCCTGGGGGGGCGGAGCTTTCTTT,CSVEVSWGGGAFF
TRBV19,NA,TRBD1,TRBJ2-5,TGTGCCAGTGGACAGGGCTATGAGACCCAGTACTTC,CASGQGYETQYF
TRBV5-4,NA,TRBD1,TRBJ2-5,TGTGCCAGCAGCTCAGTAGTCGGGACAGGAAATCTTGGGGGGATTTCCCAGTACTTC,CASSSVVGTGNLGGISQYF
TRBV28,NA,TRBD2,TRBJ2-5,TGTGCCAGCAGTTCCGCGGCGCGTAGCGGGAGGGAGACCCAGTACTTC,CASSSAARSGRETQYF
TRBV2,NA,TRBD1,TRBJ1-6,TGTGCCAGCAGTGAAACTGGACAGGGGAATTCACCCCTCCACTTT,CASSETGQGNSPLHF
TRBV7-9,NA,NA,TRBJ1-5,TGTGCCAGCAGCGCCGGGCAGGGGAACAATCAGCCCCAGCATTTT,CASSAGQGNNQPQHF